The T cell receptor (beta chain) described here comes from a study of T cells in Graves' hyperthyroidism and ophthalmopathy. Duration under 3 months, a NOSPECS grade of at least 4, and a Clinical Activity Score of at least 3 characterized the ophthalmopathy patients. Patients were excluded because of uncontrolled infection, other autoimmune disease, pregnancy or lactation. The PBMCs were sourced from fresh peripheral blood (more than 9 ml). TCR beta CDR3 regions were amplified from RNA transcripts. During a first-round RT-PCR of the TCR CDR3, the HTBI primer set was used. A single record per CDR3 protein comes from TCRdb applying MiXCR to the multiplex PCR reads. The table lists around 350,000 distinct CDR3 sequences, around 15% of them singletons. This clonotype was seen a few times. As yet, its antigen is unknown. The V end lost 7 bases, the J end lost 4 bases, and 17 bases lay between the germline ends. CDR1 is MDHEN, CDR2 SYDVKM, per germline. CDR3 length: 15 amino acids.

Findings of the study overall: Most clonotypes that expanded in the thyroid above 0.001 also showed up in blood.

Sequencing used blood. The receptor was derived from a woman aged 55-70 years with Graves' ophthalmopathy. The rearrangement joins TRBV28 to TRBJ1-3; tentatively, D is TRBD1 (5 bases). CDR3 sequence (DNA): TGTGCCAGCATTAACGGGGCTTCGAGGGGAAACACCATATATTTT. It is translated as CASINGASRGNTIYF. The full variable domain, rest sourced from reference TRBV28 and TRBJ1-3, is DVKVTQSSRYLVKRTGEKVFLECVQDMDHENMFWYRQDPGLGLRLIYFSYDVKMKEKGDIPEGYSVSREKKERFSLILESASTNQTSMYLCASINGASRGNTIYFGEGSWLTVV.